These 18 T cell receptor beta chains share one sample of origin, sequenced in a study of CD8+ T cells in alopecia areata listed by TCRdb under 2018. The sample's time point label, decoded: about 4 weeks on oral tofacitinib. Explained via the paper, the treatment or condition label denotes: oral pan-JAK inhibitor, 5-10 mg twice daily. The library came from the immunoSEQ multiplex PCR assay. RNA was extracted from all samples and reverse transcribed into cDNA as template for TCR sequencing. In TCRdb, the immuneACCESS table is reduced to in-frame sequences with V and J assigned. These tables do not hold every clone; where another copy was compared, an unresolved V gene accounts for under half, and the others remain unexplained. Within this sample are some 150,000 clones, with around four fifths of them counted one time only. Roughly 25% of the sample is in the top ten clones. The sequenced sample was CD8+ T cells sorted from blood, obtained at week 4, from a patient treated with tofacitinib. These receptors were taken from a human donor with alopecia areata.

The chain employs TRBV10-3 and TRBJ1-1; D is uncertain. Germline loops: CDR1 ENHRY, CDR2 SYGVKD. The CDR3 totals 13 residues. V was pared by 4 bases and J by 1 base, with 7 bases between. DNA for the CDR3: TGTGCCATCAGTGGACACGGGAACACTGAAGCTTTCTTT. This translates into CAISGHGNTEAFF.

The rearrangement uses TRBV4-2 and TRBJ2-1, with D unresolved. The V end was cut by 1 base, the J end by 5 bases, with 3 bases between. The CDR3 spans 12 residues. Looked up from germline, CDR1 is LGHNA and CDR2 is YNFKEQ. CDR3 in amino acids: CASSQVHNEQFF. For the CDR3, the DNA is TGTGCCAGCAGCCAAGTTCACAATGAGCAGTTCTTC.

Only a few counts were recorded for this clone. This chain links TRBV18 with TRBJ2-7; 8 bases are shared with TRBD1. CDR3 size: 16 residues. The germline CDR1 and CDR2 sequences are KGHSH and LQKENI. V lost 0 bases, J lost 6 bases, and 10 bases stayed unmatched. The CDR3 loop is CASSPPVQGESGEQYF. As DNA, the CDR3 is TGTGCCAGCTCACCACCGGTACAGGGGGAATCCGGCGAGCAGTACTTC.

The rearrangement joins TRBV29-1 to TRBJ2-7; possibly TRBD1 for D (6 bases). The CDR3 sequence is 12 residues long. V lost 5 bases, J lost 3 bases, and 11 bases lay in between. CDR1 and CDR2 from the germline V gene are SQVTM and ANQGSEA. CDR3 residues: CSVQGHYYEQYF. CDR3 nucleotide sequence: TGCAGCGTTCAGGGACATTACTACGAGCAGTACTTC.

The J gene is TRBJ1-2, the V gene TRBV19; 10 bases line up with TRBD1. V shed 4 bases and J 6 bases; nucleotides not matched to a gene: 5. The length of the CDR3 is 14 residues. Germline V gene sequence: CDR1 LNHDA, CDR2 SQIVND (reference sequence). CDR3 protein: CASSRRQGADGYTF. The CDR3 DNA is TGTGCCAGTAGTAGGAGACAGGGGGCGGATGGCTACACCTTC.

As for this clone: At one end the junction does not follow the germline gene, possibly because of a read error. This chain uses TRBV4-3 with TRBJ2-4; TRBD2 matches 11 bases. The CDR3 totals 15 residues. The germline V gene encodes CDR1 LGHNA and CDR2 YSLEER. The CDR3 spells CASSQEYSGGADRHF. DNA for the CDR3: TGCGCCAGCAGCCAAGAATATAGCGGGGGGGCGGACCGACACTTC.

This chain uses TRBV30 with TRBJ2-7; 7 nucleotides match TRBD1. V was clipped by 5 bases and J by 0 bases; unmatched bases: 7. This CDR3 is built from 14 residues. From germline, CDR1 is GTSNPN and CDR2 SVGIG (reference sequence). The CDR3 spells CAWAPGQRSYEQYF. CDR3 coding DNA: TGTGCCTGGGCGCCGGGACAGCGCTCCTACGAGCAGTACTTC. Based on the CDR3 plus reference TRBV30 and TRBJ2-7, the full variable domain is SQTIHQWPATLVQPVGSPLSLECTVEGTSNPNLYWYRQAAGRGLQLLFYSVGIGQISSEVPQNLSASRPQDRQFILSSKKLLLSDSGFYLCAWAPGQRSYEQYFGPGTRLTVT.

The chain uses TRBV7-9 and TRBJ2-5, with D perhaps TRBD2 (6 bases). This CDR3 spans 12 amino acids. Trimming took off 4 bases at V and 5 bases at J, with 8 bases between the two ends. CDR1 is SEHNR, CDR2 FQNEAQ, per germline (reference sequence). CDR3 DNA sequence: TGTGCCAGCAGCTCGGAGGGGGAGACCCAGTACTTC. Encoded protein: CASSSEGETQYF.

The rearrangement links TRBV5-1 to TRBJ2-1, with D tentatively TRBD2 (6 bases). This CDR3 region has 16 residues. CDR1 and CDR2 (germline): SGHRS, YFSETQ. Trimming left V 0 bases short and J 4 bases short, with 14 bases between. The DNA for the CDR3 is TGCGCCAGCAGCTTGGATAGGGCGGGGCCTTACAATGAGCAGTTCTTC. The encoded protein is CASSLDRAGPYNEQFF.

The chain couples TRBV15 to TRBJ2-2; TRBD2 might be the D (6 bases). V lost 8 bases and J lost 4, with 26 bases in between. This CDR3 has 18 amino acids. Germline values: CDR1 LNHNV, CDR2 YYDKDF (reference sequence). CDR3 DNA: TGTGCCACCTACTCTGGCCCGCCGGAGGGCGGCCCCACCGGGGAGCTGTTTTTT. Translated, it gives CATYSGPPEGGPTGELFF.

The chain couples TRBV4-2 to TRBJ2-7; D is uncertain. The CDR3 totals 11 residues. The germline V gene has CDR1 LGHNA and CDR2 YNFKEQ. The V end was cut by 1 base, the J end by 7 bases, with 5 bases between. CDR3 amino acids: CASSQGPEQYF. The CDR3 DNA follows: TGTGCCAGCAGCCAAGGCCCAGAGCAGTACTTC.

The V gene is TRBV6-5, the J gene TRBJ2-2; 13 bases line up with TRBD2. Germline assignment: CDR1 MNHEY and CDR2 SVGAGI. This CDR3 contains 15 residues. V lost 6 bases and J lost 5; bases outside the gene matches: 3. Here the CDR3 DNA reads TGTGCCAGCAGCCAGACTAGCGGGGGGACCGGGGAGCTGTTTTTT. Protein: CASSQTSGGTGELFF.

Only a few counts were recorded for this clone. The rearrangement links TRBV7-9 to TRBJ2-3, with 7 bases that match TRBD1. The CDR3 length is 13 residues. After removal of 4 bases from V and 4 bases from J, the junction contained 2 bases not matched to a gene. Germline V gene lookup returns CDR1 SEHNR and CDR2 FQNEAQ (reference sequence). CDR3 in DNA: TGTGCCAGCAGCTGGGGACAGTCAGATACGCAGTATTTT. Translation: CASSWGQSDTQYF. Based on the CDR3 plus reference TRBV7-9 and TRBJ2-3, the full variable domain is DTGVSQNPRHKITKRGQNVTFRCDPISEHNRLYWYRQTLGQGPEFLTYFQNEAQLEKSRLLSDRFSAERPKGSFSTLEIQRTEQGDSAMYLCASSWGQSDTQYFGPGTRLTVL.

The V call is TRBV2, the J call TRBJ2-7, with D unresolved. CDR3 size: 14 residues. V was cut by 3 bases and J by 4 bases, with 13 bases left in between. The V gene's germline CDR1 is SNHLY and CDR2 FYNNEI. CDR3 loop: CASSDTAVAYEQYF. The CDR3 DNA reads TGTGCCAGCAGTGATACAGCCGTCGCGTACGAGCAGTACTTC.

CDR3 sequence: CASSQEAAGGTDTQYF. DNA of the CDR3: TGTGCCAGCAGCCAAGAAGCAGCGGGGGGCACAGATACGCAGTATTTT. The rearrangement links TRBV4-2 to TRBJ2-3; TRBD2 agrees at 8 bases. With 0 bases clipped from V and 1 base from J, the junction kept 3 bases outside the gene matches. Per the germline V gene, CDR1 is LGHNA and CDR2 is YNFKEQ. This CDR3 comprises 16 residues.

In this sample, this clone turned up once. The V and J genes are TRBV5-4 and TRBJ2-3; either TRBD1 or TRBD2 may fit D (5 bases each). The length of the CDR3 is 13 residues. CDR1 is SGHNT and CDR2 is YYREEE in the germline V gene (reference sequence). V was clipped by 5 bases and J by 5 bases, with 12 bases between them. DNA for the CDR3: TGTGCCAGCAGTTCCCAGGGAGAAGATACGCAGTATTTT. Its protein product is CASSSQGEDTQYF.

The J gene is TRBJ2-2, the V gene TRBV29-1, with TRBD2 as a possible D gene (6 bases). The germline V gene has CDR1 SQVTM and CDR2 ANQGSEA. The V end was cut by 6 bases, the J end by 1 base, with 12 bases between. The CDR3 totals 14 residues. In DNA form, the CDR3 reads TGCAGCGTGGAAATCGGGGGGAACACCGGGGAGCTGTTTTTT. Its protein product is CSVEIGGNTGELFF.

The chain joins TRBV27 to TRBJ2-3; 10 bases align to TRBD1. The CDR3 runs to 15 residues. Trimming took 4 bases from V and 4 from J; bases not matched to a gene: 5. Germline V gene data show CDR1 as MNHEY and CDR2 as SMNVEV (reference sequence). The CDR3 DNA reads TGTGCCAGCAGTTCACGACAGGGGGCCTCAGATACGCAGTATTTT. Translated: CASSSRQGASDTQYF.